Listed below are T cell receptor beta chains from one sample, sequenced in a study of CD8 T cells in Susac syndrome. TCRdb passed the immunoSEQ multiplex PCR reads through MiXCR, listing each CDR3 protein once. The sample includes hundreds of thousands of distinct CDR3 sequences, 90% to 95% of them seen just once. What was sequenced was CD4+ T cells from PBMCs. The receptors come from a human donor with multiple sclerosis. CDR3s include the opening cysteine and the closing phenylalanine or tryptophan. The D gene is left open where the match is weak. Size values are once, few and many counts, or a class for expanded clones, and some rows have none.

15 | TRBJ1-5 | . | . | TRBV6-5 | CASSYSIYGNQPQHF | TGTGCCAGCAGTTACTCGATATACGGCAATCAGCCCCAGCATTTT
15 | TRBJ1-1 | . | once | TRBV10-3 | CAISESELTDTEAFF | TGTGCCATCAGTGAGTCCGAGTTAACGGACACTGAAGCTTTCTTT
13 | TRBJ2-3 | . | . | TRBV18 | CASSRIGTDTQYF | TGTGCCAGCTCACGTATCGGGACGGATACGCAGTATTTT
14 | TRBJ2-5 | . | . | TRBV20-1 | CSARVSPLQETQYF | TGCAGTGCTAGAGTCTCTCCTCTCCAAGAGACCCAGTACTTC
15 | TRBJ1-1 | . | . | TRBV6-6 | CASSYSMTGNTEAFF | TGTGCCAGCAGTTACTCGATGACGGGGAACACTGAAGCTTTCTTT
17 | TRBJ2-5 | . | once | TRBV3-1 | CASSQGPTRGYQETQYF | TGTGCCAGCAGCCAAGGCCCGACGCGCGGGTACCAAGAGACCCAGTACTTC
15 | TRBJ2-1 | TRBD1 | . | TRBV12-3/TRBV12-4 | CASSFGTEYYNEQFF | TGTGCCAGCAGTTTCGGGACAGAATACTACAATGAGCAGTTCTTC
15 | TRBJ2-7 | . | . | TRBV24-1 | CATSDPTLGGYEQYF | TGTGCCACCAGTGATCCAACCCTGGGAGGCTACGAGCAGTACTTC
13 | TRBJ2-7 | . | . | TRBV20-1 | CSARDTARDEQYF | TGCAGTGCCCGGGACACCGCCAGGGACGAGCAGTACTTC
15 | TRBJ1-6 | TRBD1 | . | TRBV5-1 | CASAPTGVPNSPLHF | TGCGCCAGCGCCCCTACAGGGGTGCCTAATTCACCCCTCCACTTT
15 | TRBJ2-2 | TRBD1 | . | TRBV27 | CASSGTGSYTGELFF | TGTGCCAGCAGTGGGACAGGGAGCTACACCGGGGAGCTGTTTTTT
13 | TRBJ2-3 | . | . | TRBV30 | CAWSVPGTDTQYF | TGTGCCTGGAGTGTACCCGGGACAGATACGCAGTATTTT
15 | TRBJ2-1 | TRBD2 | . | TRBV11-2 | CASSSAGGPDNEQFF | TGTGCCAGCAGCTCGGCGGGAGGCCCTGACAATGAGCAGTTCTTC
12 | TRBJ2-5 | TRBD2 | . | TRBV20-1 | CSADGLDETQYF | TGCAGTGCCGACGGACTAGACGAGACCCAGTACTTC
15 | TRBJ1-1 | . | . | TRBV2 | CASRRSLRGNTEAFF | TGTGCCAGCAGGAGGTCGCTCCGGGGGAACACTGAAGCTTTCTTT
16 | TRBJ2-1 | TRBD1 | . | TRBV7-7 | CASSSLGQVDMNEQFF | TGTGCTAGCAGCTCCCTAGGACAGGTTGATATGAATGAGCAGTTCTTC
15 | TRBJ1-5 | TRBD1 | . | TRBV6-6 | CASTRGDSSNQPQHF | TGTGCCAGCACCCGTGGGGACAGCTCCAATCAGCCCCAGCATTTT
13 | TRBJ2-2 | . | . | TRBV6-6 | CASGLIGGGELFF | TGTGCCAGCGGCTTAATAGGGGGAGGGGAGCTGTTTTTT
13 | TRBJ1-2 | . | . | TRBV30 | CAWSVLGTYGYTF | TGTGCCTGGAGTGTACTCGGGACCTATGGCTACACCTTC
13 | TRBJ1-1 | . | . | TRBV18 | CASGGVRNLGAFF | TGTGCCAGCGGAGGGGTCCGAAATCTGGGGGCTTTCTTT
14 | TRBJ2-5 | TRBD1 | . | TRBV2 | CAAQPGQGRETQYF | TGTGCCGCCCAGCCGGGACAGGGAAGGGAGACCCAGTACTTC
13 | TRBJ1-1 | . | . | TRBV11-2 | CASSLDRHTEAFF | TGTGCCAGCAGCTTAGATAGACACACTGAAGCTTTCTTT
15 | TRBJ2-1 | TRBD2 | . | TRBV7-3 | CASSLGSGGYNEQFF | TGTGCCAGCAGCTTAGGTAGCGGGGGCTACAATGAGCAGTTCTTC
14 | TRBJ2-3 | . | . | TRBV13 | CASTRGTSTDTQYF | TGTGCCAGCACTAGAGGTACTAGCACAGATACGCAGTATTTT
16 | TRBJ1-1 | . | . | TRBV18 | CASSPPAGAQNTEAFF | TGTGCCAGCTCACCACCGGCGGGTGCTCAGAACACTGAAGCTTTCTTT
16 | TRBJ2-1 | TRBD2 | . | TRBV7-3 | CASSLMSSGRMNEQFF | TGTGCCAGCAGCTTAATGTCCAGCGGGAGAATGAATGAGCAGTTCTTC
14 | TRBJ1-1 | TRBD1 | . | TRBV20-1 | CSAPGGRTNTEAFF | TGCAGTGCTCCAGGGGGCAGAACGAACACTGAAGCTTTCTTT
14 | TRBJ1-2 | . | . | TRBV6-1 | CASSTVPPLYGYTF | TGTGCCAGCAGTACCGTGCCCCCTCTCTATGGCTACACCTTC
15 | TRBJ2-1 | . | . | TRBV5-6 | CASSLNTKWDNEQFF | TGTGCCAGCAGCTTGAACACCAAATGGGACAATGAGCAGTTCTTC
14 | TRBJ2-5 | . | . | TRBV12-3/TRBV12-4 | CASSTPPPRETQYF | TGTGCCAGCAGCACCCCTCCCCCGCGGGAGACCCAGTACTTC
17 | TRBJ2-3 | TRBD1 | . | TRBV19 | CASSPRARGSTSDTQYF | TGTGCCAGTAGTCCCCGGGCCAGGGGGTCCACATCGGATACGCAGTATTTT
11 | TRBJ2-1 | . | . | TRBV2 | CASRGLVEQFF | TGTGCCAGCAGGGGACTGGTTGAGCAGTTCTTC
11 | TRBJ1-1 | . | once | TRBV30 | CAWSVRGEAFF | TGTGCCTGGAGTGTACGGGGGGAAGCTTTCTTT
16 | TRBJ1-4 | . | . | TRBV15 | CATSRVQGDRGEKLFF | TGTGCCACCAGCAGAGTGCAAGGGGATCGAGGGGAAAAACTGTTTTTT
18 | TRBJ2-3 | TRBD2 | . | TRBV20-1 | CSARGNLGLAASTDTQYF | TGCAGTGCTAGAGGTAATCTCGGACTAGCGGCTTCCACAGATACGCAGTATTTT
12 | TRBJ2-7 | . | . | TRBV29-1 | CSVRDGIYEQYF | TGCAGCGTGAGGGACGGTATCTACGAGCAGTACTTC
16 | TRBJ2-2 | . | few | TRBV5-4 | CASSLGGTANTGELFF | TGTGCCAGCAGCTTGGGCGGGACAGCGAACACCGGGGAGCTGTTTTTT
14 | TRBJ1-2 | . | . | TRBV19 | CASSTTGRNYGYTF | TGTGCCAGTAGCACGACAGGACGCAACTATGGCTACACCTTC
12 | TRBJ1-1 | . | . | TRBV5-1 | CASYLGDTEAFF | TGCGCCAGCTACTTGGGAGACACGGAAGCTTTCTTT
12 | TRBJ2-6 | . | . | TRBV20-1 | CSGRSGANVLTF | TGCAGTGGGAGGTCTGGGGCCAACGTCCTGACTTTC
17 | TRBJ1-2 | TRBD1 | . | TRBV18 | CASSPFDLAGGLTGYTF | TGTGCCAGCTCACCTTTCGATTTGGCAGGGGGTCTAACTGGCTACACCTTC